A selection of T cell receptor beta chains follows, all from one sample in a study of cytomegalovirus exposure and HLA in healthy donors. Clones were sequenced by immunoSEQ multiplex PCR, and TCRdb holds only the in-frame ones, with some missing. Of about 200,000 clones in the sample, roughly 80% are singletons; the top ten hold 15% to 17%. The sequencing input was PBMCs. These receptor sequences come from a man aged 35 to 55 in good health and CMV-seronegative. The conserved cysteine and the conserved F or W are not part of the CDR3 here. Each record gives: V gene, CDR3 protein.

TRBV9 | ASSVAGRGTDTQY
TRBV9 | ASSPHPTGQSSGANVLT
TRBV7-2 | ASSLSGATNEKLF
TRBV9 | ASTDGLARTDTQY
TRBV7-2 | ASSPETGGTQY
TRBV9 | ASSGGEGIDEKLF
TRBV19 | ASSIGVSATNEKLF
TRBV4-1 | ASSQTTGEGYEQY
TRBV10-3 | AIRGTQGTQETQY
TRBV7-2 | ASSLRVDRRSYEQY
TRBV21-1 | ASSKAGPQGRVEQY
TRBV27 | ASRAGVMNTEAF
TRBV5-6 | ASSLGEGRNTEAF
TRBV4-2 | ASSQYRDDIQY
TRBV25-1 | ASSSLAGASEQF
TRBV18 | ASSLVPGARETQY
TRBV5-4 | ASSLDGQGLGYT
TRBV19 | ASTQEDQPQH
TRBV7-3 | ASSLVASSYEQY
TRBV7-9 | SSSLGFSVWAEETQY
TRBV18 | ASSPNIAKTGNTEAF
TRBV4-3 | ASSHSGAQETQY
TRBV28 | ASSSVMGEVLSDEQY
TRBV10-3 | AISEGTVNTEAF
TRBV27 | ASSLRTSDEQF
TRBV6-5 | ASRTDRGTEAF
TRBV7-6 | ASSEEQGGNNQPQH
TRBV10-3 | AIRNGTGTMNTEAF
TRBV10-2 | ASIAGEGPYEQY
TRBV11-2 | ASSYAGGPNNEQF
TRBV10-3 | AIRGHNRDHNEQF
TRBV13 | ASSTFQGQGDRGYANTGELF
TRBV27 | ASSLTIRASGYTDTQY
TRBV6-1 | ASSASRAGANVLT
TRBV5-1 | ASSLAQQETQY
TRBV18 | ASSPPGQTQETQY
TRBV30 | AWKGAGGLYNEQF
TRBV5-4 | ASSLTDYGYT
TRBV4-3 | ASSQDFQNTEAF
TRBV6-4 | ASSDGHRGAEAF
TRBV6-1 | ASSEGPGRGSTGELF
TRBV6-5 | ASSFGQGDTEAF
TRBV4-3 | ASSQEPSGGRTGELF
TRBV18 | ASTRQENTGELF
TRBV7-2 | ASSPRRGIYSNQPQH
TRBV7-9 | SSSLDPGQGRGGYT
TRBV30 | AWSGGEQGANTEAF
TRBV7-2 | ASSLRTGQNTEAF
TRBV4-3 | ASSQGLTGLKNIQY
TRBV7-9 | ASSRGQGTLNTEAF
TRBV4-2 | ASSQVEGRTYEQY
TRBV2 | ASIVLNSDEQF
TRBV5-1 | ASSLGLDSSYNEQF
TRBV30 | AWSITGGTEAF
TRBV10-2 | ASSGGQGSDTQY
TRBV5-6 | ASSSGQGLYQPQH
TRBV28 | ASSFDRGRPYNEQF
TRBV7-2 | ASSLSLAGPQETQY
TRBV27 | ASSPRGYNQPQH
TRBV2 | ASKTGTAGNTIY